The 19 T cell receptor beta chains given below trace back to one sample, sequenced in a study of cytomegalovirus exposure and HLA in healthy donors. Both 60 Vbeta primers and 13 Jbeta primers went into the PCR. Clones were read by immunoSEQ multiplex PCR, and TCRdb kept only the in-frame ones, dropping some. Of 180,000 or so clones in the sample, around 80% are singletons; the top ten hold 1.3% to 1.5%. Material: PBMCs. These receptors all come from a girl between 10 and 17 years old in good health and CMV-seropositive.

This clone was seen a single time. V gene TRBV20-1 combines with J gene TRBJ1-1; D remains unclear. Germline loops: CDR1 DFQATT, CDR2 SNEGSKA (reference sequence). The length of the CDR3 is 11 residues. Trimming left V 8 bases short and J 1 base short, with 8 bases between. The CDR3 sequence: CSPLRNTEAFF. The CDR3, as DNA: TGCAGTCCCCTACGGAACACTGAAGCTTTCTTT.

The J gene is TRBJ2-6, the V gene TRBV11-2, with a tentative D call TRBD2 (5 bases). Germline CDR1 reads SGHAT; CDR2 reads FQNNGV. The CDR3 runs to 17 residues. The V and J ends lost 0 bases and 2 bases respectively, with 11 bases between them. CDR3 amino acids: CASSLDLTRAGANVLTF. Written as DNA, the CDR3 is TGTGCCAGCAGCTTAGATCTCACGAGGGCTGGGGCCAACGTCCTGACTTTC.

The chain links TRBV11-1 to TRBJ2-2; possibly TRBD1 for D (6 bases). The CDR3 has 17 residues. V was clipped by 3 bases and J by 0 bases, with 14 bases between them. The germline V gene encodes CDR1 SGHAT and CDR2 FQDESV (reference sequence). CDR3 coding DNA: TGTGCCAGCAGCTTGTACGGGACACTTTCGAACACCGGGGAGCTGTTTTTT. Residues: CASSLYGTLSNTGELFF.

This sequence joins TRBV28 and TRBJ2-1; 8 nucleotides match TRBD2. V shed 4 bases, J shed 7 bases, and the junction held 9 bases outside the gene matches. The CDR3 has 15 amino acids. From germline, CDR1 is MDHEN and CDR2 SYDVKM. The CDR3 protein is CASSYVGLAGNEQFF. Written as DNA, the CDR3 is TGTGCCAGCAGTTATGTAGGACTAGCCGGGAATGAGCAGTTCTTC.

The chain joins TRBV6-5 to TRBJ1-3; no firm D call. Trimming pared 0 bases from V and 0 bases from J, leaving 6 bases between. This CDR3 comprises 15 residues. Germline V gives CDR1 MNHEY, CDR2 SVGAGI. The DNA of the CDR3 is TGTGCCAGCAGTTACTCTGAGGGCTCTGGAAACACCATATATTTT. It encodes CASSYSEGSGNTIYF.

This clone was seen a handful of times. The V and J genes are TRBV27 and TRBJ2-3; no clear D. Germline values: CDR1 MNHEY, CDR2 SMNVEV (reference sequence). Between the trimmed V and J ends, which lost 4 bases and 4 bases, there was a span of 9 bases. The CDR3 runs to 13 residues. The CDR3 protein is CASSSLRADTQYF. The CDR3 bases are TGTGCCAGCAGTTCTCTACGAGCAGATACGCAGTATTTT.

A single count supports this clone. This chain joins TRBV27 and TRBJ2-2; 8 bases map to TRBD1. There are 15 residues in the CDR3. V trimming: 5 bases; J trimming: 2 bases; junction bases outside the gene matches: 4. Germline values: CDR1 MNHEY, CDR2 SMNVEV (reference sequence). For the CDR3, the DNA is TGTGCCAGCAGTCAACAGGGGGATAACACCGGGGAGCTGTTTTTT. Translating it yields CASSQQGDNTGELFF.

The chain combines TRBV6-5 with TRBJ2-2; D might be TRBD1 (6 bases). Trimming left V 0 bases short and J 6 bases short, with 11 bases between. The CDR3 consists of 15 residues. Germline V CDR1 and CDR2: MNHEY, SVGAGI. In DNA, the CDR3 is TGTGCCAGCAGTTACTCGGGACAAGCGTCCGGGGAGCTGTTTTTT. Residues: CASSYSGQASGELFF.

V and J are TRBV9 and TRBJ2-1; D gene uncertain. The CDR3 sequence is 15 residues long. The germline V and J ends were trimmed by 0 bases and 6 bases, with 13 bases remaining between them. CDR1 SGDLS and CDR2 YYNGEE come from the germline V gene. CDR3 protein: CASSVEASSSNEQFF. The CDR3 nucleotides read TGTGCCAGCAGCGTAGAGGCTAGTTCGAGCAATGAGCAGTTCTTC.

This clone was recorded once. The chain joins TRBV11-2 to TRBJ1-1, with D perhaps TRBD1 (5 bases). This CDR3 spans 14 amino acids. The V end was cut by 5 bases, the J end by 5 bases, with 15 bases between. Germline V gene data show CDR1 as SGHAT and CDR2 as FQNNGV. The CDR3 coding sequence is TGTGCCAGCAGCGCAGAGACTGGGGGGACTGAAGCTTTCTTT. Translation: CASSAETGGTEAFF.

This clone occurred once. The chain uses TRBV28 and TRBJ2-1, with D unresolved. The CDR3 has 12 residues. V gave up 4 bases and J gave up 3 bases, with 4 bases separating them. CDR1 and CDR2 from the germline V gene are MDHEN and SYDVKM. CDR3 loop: CASSSNYNEQFF. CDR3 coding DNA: TGTGCCAGCAGTTCCAACTACAATGAGCAGTTCTTC. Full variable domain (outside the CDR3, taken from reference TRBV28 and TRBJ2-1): DVKVTQSSRYLVKRTGEKVFLECVQDMDHENMFWYRQDPGLGLRLIYFSYDVKMKEKGDIPEGYSVSREKKERFSLILESASTNQTSMYLCASSSNYNEQFFGPGTRLTVL.

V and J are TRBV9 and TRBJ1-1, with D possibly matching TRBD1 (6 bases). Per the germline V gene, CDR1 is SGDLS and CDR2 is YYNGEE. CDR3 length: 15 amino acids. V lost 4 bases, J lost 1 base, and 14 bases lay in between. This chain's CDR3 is CASSPQGGGNTEAFF. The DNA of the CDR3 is TGTGCCAGCAGCCCCCAAGGGGGTGGGAACACTGAAGCTTTCTTT.

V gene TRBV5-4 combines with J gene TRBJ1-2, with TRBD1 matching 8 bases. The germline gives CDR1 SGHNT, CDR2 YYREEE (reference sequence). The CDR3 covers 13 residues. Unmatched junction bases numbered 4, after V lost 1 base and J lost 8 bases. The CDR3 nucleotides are TGTGCCAGCAGCTTGTACAGGGGGGAGGGCTACACCTTC. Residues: CASSLYRGEGYTF.

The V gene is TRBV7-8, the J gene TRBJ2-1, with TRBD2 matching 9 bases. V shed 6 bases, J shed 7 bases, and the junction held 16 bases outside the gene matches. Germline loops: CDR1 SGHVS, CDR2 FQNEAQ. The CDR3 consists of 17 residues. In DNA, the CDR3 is TGTGCCAGCAGTCAACCATTACTAGCGGGCGGGGCGAATGAGCAGTTCTTC. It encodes CASSQPLLAGGANEQFF.

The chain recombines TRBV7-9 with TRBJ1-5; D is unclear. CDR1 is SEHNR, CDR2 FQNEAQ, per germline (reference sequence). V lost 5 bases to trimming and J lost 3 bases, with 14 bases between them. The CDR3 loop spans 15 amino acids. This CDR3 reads CASSAAGGSNQPQHF. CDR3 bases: TGTGCCAGCAGCGCGGCAGGAGGGTCCAATCAGCCCCAGCATTTT. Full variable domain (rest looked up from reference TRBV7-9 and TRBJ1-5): DTGVSQNPRHKITKRGQNVTFRCDPISEHNRLYWYRQTLGQGPEFLTYFQNEAQLEKSRLLSDRFSAERPKGSFSTLEIQRTEQGDSAMYLCASSAAGGSNQPQHFGDGTRLSIL.

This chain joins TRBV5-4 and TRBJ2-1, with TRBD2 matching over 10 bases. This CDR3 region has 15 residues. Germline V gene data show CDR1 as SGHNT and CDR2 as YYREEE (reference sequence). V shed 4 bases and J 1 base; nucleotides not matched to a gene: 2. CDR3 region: CASSGSGRSYNEQFF. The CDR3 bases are TGTGCCAGCAGCGGTAGCGGGAGGTCCTACAATGAGCAGTTCTTC.

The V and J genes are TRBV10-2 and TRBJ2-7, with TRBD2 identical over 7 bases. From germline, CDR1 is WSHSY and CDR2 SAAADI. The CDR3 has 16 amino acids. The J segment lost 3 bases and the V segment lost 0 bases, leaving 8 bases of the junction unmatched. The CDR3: CASSESVGGSIYEQYF. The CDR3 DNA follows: TGCGCCAGCAGTGAGTCGGTTGGCGGGAGTATCTACGAGCAGTACTTC.

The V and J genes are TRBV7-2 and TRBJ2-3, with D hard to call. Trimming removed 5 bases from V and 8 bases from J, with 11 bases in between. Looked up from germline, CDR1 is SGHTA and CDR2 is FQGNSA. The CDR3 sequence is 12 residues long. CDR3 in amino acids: CASSPLASTQYF. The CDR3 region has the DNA TGTGCCAGCAGCCCACTCGCGTCTACGCAGTATTTT.

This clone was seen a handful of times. CDR3 sequence (DNA): TGTGCCATCAGTATGGAGGTTTTTAGCGGGAGTATCGGTCCCAGCTCCTACAATGAGCAGTTCTTC. It codes for CAISMEVFSGSIGPSSYNEQFF. V and J are TRBV10-3 and TRBJ2-1, with 9 nucleotides matching TRBD2. Germline V gene lookup returns CDR1 ENHRY and CDR2 SYGVKD. V lost 5 bases to trimming and J lost 0 bases; unmatched junction nucleotides: 23. The CDR3 runs 22 residues.